Listed here are 6 T cell receptor beta chains from one sample, sequenced in a study of T cells in Graves' hyperthyroidism and ophthalmopathy. Researchers took RNA transcripts and amplified the TCR beta CDR3 regions from them. A set of HTBI primers served as the primers for a first-round RT-PCR of the TCR CDR3. TCRdb analysed the multiplex PCR reads with MiXCR anew, one entry per CDR3 protein. The sample holds about 360,000 distinct CDR3 sequences, roughly an eighth seen once. Specimen: blood. The receptors come from a young woman with Graves' hyperthyroidism.

This chain uses TRBV10-3 with TRBJ2-6; D remains unclear. The germline V gene has CDR1 ENHRY and CDR2 SYGVKD. The CDR3 runs to 14 residues. V dropped 0 bases and J dropped 3 bases, with 3 bases sitting between them. The CDR3 DNA reads TGTGCCATCAGTGAGTCGAGTGGGGCCAACGTCCTGACTTTC. Its protein product is CAISESSGANVLTF.

This clonotype has only a few counts. This chain connects TRBV12-3 or TRBV12-4 to TRBJ2-1; no clear D gene. The V end was cut by 6 bases, the J end by 7 bases, with 13 bases between. The CDR3 totals 13 residues. CDR3 protein: CASRARGMNEQFF. The CDR3 nucleotides read TGTGCCAGCAGGGCCCGTGGGATGAATGAGCAGTTCTTC.

Many counts were recorded for this clonotype. The gene calls are TRBV28 and TRBJ1-1, with D maybe TRBD1 (5 bases). V shed 3 bases and J shed 3 bases, with 17 bases lying between them. CDR3 size: 16 residues. The V gene's germline CDR1 is MDHEN and CDR2 SYDVKM. CDR3 bases: TGTGCCAGCAGTTTCCCTACTGACAGATTCGACACTGAAGCTTTCTTT. Amino acid sequence: CASSFPTDRFDTEAFF.

As to this clonotype: A read error may be the cause here, since a much bigger clone is one base away. The V gene is TRBV18, the J gene TRBJ2-5; 11 positions match TRBD2. The CDR3 sequence is 16 residues long. From germline, CDR1 is KGHSH and CDR2 LQKENI. The CDR3 loop reads CARSRKGLADQETQYF. The CDR3 nucleotides read TGTGCCAGGTCACGAAAGGGACTAGCGGATCAAGAGACCCAGTACTTC.

This clonotype appeared a few times. This rearrangement joins TRBV5-4 to TRBJ1-2, with D unclear. CDR1 is SGHNT, CDR2 YYREEE, per germline (reference sequence). Trimming took 0 bases from V and 1 from J, leaving 7 bases between them. CDR3 length: 14 amino acids. The CDR3 here is CASSLADGNYGYTF. CDR3 nucleotide sequence: TGTGCCAGCAGCTTGGCGGACGGTAACTATGGCTACACCTTC.

The rearrangement joins TRBV9 to TRBJ1-2; 7 positions agree with TRBD1. The CDR3 is 17 amino acids. Germline V gene sequence: CDR1 SGDLS, CDR2 YYNGEE. V lost 0 bases, J lost 4 bases, and 12 bases stayed unmatched. CDR3 DNA: TGTGCCAGCAGCGTAGAGCCAGGGGGGAACAGGGTCTATGGCTACACCTTC. This codes for CASSVEPGGNRVYGYTF.